Listed below are T cell receptor beta chains from one sample, sequenced in a study of blood T cell repertoires in COVID-19. The repertoire was sequenced with immunoSEQ multiplex PCR; TCRdb's copy has only in-frame clones and lacks some. The sample holds over 250,000 clones, approximately 88% seen once. Sequencing used peripheral blood. These receptors came from a man aged 50 or older with acute or convalescent COVID-19. Both conserved end residues are part of each CDR3. A D gene is named only where the DNA matches it firmly. Clone size is shown for a subset of rows, as once, few, many or a class of expanded clone.

CDR3 length: 16; D gene: TRBD1; J gene: TRBJ1-5; V gene: TRBV19; clone size: .; CDR3 protein: CASSSRDRGYNQPQHF; CDR3 DNA: TGTGCCAGTAGTAGTCGTGACAGGGGTTACAATCAGCCCCAGCATTTT
CDR3 length: 17; D gene: TRBD1; J gene: TRBJ2-2; V gene: TRBV27; clone size: .; CDR3 protein: CASSHLRTGGSTGELFF; CDR3 DNA: TGTGCCAGCAGCCATCTAAGGACAGGGGGTAGCACCGGGGAGCTGTTTTTT
CDR3 length: 14; D gene: TRBD2; J gene: TRBJ2-3; V gene: TRBV5-6; clone size: .; CDR3 protein: CASTFLSGGDTQYF; CDR3 DNA: TGTGCCAGCACCTTCTTGAGCGGGGGGGATACGCAGTATTTT
CDR3 length: 16; D gene: TRBD1; J gene: TRBJ1-1; V gene: TRBV2; clone size: .; CDR3 protein: CASRPGQGKMNTEAFF; CDR3 DNA: TGTGCCAGCAGACCGGGACAGGGTAAAATGAACACTGAAGCTTTCTTT
CDR3 length: 13; D gene: TRBD2; J gene: TRBJ2-7; V gene: TRBV6-5; clone size: once; CDR3 protein: CASSYGLDYEQYF; CDR3 DNA: TGTGCCAGCAGTTACGGACTAGACTACGAGCAGTACTTC
CDR3 length: 16; D gene: TRBD1; J gene: TRBJ1-4; V gene: TRBV5-8; clone size: .; CDR3 protein: CASSSPGGLTNEKLFF; CDR3 DNA: TGTGCCAGCAGCTCCCCAGGGGGCTTAACTAATGAAAAACTGTTTTTT
CDR3 length: 14; D gene: .; J gene: TRBJ1-5; V gene: TRBV11-2; clone size: .; CDR3 protein: CASSPRHSNQPQHF; CDR3 DNA: TGTGCCAGCAGCCCCCGACATAGCAATCAGCCCCAGCATTTT
CDR3 length: 14; D gene: TRBD1; J gene: TRBJ1-5; V gene: TRBV5-1; clone size: once; CDR3 protein: CASSLATGDQPQHF; CDR3 DNA: TGCGCCAGCAGCTTGGCCACAGGGGATCAGCCCCAGCATTTT
CDR3 length: 16; D gene: .; J gene: TRBJ1-3; V gene: TRBV5-4; clone size: .; CDR3 protein: CASSYPGGYSGNTIYF; CDR3 DNA: TGTGCCAGCAGCTACCCCGGGGGATACTCTGGAAACACCATATATTTT
CDR3 length: 16; D gene: TRBD2; J gene: TRBJ2-2; V gene: TRBV4-1; clone size: .; CDR3 protein: CASSQTSGGDTGELFF; CDR3 DNA: TGCGCCAGCAGCCAAACTAGCGGGGGGGACACCGGGGAGCTGTTTTTT
CDR3 length: 14; D gene: .; J gene: TRBJ2-7; V gene: TRBV3-1/TRBV3-2; clone size: .; CDR3 protein: CASSPEGLSYEQYF; CDR3 DNA: TGTGCCAGCAGCCCGGAGGGCCTCTCCTACGAGCAGTACTTC
CDR3 length: 14; D gene: TRBD1; J gene: TRBJ1-2; V gene: TRBV27; clone size: .; CDR3 protein: CASQGQGLSYGYTF; CDR3 DNA: TGTGCCAGCCAAGGACAGGGCTTATCTTATGGCTACACCTTC
CDR3 length: 15; D gene: .; J gene: TRBJ1-3; V gene: TRBV30; clone size: .; CDR3 protein: CAWSVPHSGGNTIYF; CDR3 DNA: TGTGCCTGGAGTGTACCCCACTCTGGGGGGAACACCATATATTTT
CDR3 length: 16; D gene: .; J gene: TRBJ1-5; V gene: TRBV21-1; clone size: .; CDR3 protein: CASSKAGADSNQPQHF; CDR3 DNA: TGTGCCAGCAGCAAAGCGGGGGCAGATAGCAATCAGCCCCAGCATTTT
CDR3 length: 14; D gene: .; J gene: TRBJ1-2; V gene: TRBV11-1; clone size: .; CDR3 protein: CASSLTDTNYGYTF; CDR3 DNA: TGTGCCAGCAGCTTAACAGACACTAACTATGGCTACACCTTC
CDR3 length: 12; D gene: .; J gene: TRBJ2-7; V gene: TRBV29-1; clone size: .; CDR3 protein: CSVVQGSSEQYF; CDR3 DNA: TGCAGCGTTGTACAGGGCTCATCCGAGCAGTACTTC
CDR3 length: 18; D gene: TRBD1; J gene: TRBJ2-1; V gene: TRBV7-8; clone size: .; CDR3 protein: CASSFPGQGIGAYNEQFF; CDR3 DNA: TGTGCCAGCAGCTTCCCGGGACAGGGGATTGGGGCCTACAATGAGCAGTTCTTC
CDR3 length: 13; D gene: .; J gene: TRBJ2-2; V gene: TRBV12-3/TRBV12-4; clone size: .; CDR3 protein: CASSLGAPGELFF; CDR3 DNA: TGTGCCAGCAGTTTGGGCGCCCCCGGGGAGCTGTTTTTT
CDR3 length: 14; D gene: .; J gene: TRBJ1-2; V gene: TRBV11-2; clone size: .; CDR3 protein: CASTPSGEVYGYTF; CDR3 DNA: TGTGCCAGCACCCCATCGGGGGAGGTCTATGGCTACACCTTC
CDR3 length: 13; D gene: .; J gene: TRBJ2-5; V gene: TRBV10-3; clone size: .; CDR3 protein: CAVGQGYQETQYF; CDR3 DNA: TGTGCCGTCGGTCAGGGGTACCAAGAGACCCAGTACTTC
CDR3 length: 13; D gene: .; J gene: TRBJ2-3; V gene: TRBV9; clone size: .; CDR3 protein: CASSVSTTDTQYF; CDR3 DNA: TGTGCCAGCAGCGTCAGTACCACAGATACGCAGTATTTT
CDR3 length: 16; D gene: .; J gene: TRBJ2-5; V gene: TRBV11-2; clone size: .; CDR3 protein: CASSSRVYDGEETQYF; CDR3 DNA: TGTGCCAGCAGCTCCCGGGTCTATGACGGCGAAGAGACCCAGTACTTC
CDR3 length: 14; D gene: .; J gene: TRBJ2-7; V gene: TRBV29-1; clone size: .; CDR3 protein: CSVRTGGNSYEQYF; CDR3 DNA: TGCAGCGTCAGAACAGGTGGAAACTCCTACGAGCAGTACTTC
CDR3 length: 12; D gene: .; J gene: TRBJ2-7; V gene: TRBV11-1; clone size: .; CDR3 protein: CASSQNRDEQYF; CDR3 DNA: TGTGCCAGCAGCCAGAATCGTGACGAGCAGTACTTC
CDR3 length: 13; D gene: TRBD1; J gene: TRBJ2-5; V gene: TRBV25-1; clone size: .; CDR3 protein: CASSETGSGTQYF; CDR3 DNA: TGTGCCAGCAGTGAGACAGGGTCGGGGACCCAGTACTTC
CDR3 length: 13; D gene: .; J gene: TRBJ1-2; V gene: TRBV2; clone size: .; CDR3 protein: CASSGLIFYGYTF; CDR3 DNA: TGTGCCAGCAGTGGGCTGATTTTCTATGGCTACACCTTC
CDR3 length: 14; D gene: TRBD2; J gene: TRBJ2-1; V gene: TRBV4-1; clone size: .; CDR3 protein: CASSPGTSPNEQFF; CDR3 DNA: TGCGCCAGCAGCCCCGGGACTAGCCCCAATGAGCAGTTCTTC
CDR3 length: 14; D gene: TRBD1; J gene: TRBJ2-7; V gene: TRBV18; clone size: .; CDR3 protein: CASSQPGQGDEQYF; CDR3 DNA: TGTGCCAGCTCACAACCGGGACAGGGGGACGAGCAGTACTTC
CDR3 length: 14; D gene: TRBD1; J gene: TRBJ1-2; V gene: TRBV29-1; clone size: .; CDR3 protein: CSALRAGQNYGYTF; CDR3 DNA: TGCAGCGCGCTAAGGGCGGGACAGAACTATGGCTACACCTTC
CDR3 length: 15; D gene: .; J gene: TRBJ2-5; V gene: TRBV15; clone size: .; CDR3 protein: CATSRGRDFEETQYF; CDR3 DNA: TGTGCCACCAGCAGGGGACGGGACTTCGAAGAGACCCAGTACTTC
CDR3 length: 16; D gene: TRBD2; J gene: TRBJ2-5; V gene: TRBV7-2; clone size: .; CDR3 protein: CASSLAASGGQETQYF; CDR3 DNA: TGTGCCAGCAGCTTAGCCGCTAGCGGGGGCCAAGAGACCCAGTACTTC
CDR3 length: 11; D gene: .; J gene: TRBJ2-7; V gene: TRBV20-1; clone size: .; CDR3 protein: CSARGGHEQYF; CDR3 DNA: TGCAGTGCCCGAGGGGGTCACGAGCAGTACTTC
CDR3 length: 14; D gene: .; J gene: TRBJ1-6; V gene: TRBV6-5; clone size: once; CDR3 protein: CASRTVGGNSPLHF; CDR3 DNA: TGTGCCAGCAGGACAGTCGGAGGGAATTCACCCCTCCACTTT
CDR3 length: 13; D gene: .; J gene: TRBJ1-6; V gene: TRBV9; clone size: once; CDR3 protein: CASSVETLTPLHF; CDR3 DNA: TGTGCCAGCAGCGTAGAGACACTCACACCCCTCCACTTT
CDR3 length: 15; D gene: .; J gene: TRBJ2-1; V gene: TRBV18; clone size: .; CDR3 protein: CASSPGVAEQHEQFF; CDR3 DNA: TGTGCCAGCTCACCGGGGGTAGCGGAACAACATGAGCAGTTCTTC
CDR3 length: 17; D gene: TRBD2; J gene: TRBJ2-1; V gene: TRBV19; clone size: .; CDR3 protein: CASSMLPRGGQRNEQFF; CDR3 DNA: TGTGCCAGTAGTATGCTCCCTCGCGGGGGGCAACGGAATGAGCAGTTCTTC
CDR3 length: 15; D gene: TRBD1; J gene: TRBJ2-1; V gene: TRBV5-1; clone size: .; CDR3 protein: CASSLVGTEFNEQFF; CDR3 DNA: TGCGCCAGCAGCTTGGTTGGGACAGAGTTCAATGAGCAGTTCTTC
CDR3 length: 15; D gene: .; J gene: TRBJ2-1; V gene: TRBV15; clone size: .; CDR3 protein: CATSRSRGGYNEQFF; CDR3 DNA: TGTGCCACCAGCAGAAGCAGGGGTGGCTACAATGAGCAGTTCTTC
CDR3 length: 14; D gene: .; J gene: TRBJ1-5; V gene: TRBV2; clone size: .; CDR3 protein: CASRVDSGNQPQHF; CDR3 DNA: TGTGCCAGCAGAGTGGACAGTGGCAATCAGCCCCAGCATTTT
CDR3 length: 14; D gene: TRBD1; J gene: TRBJ1-1; V gene: TRBV6-5; clone size: .; CDR3 protein: CASSPGQSNTEAFF; CDR3 DNA: TGTGCCAGCAGTCCGGGACAGTCGAACACTGAAGCTTTCTTT